The T cell receptor beta chain under discussion was sequenced for a study of T cell responses to AZD1222 COVID-19 vaccine. Study-level background: Analysis merged second doses at about 4 or about 12 weeks. General observations from the study: Sampled repertoires all dated from after the peak T cell response. Baseline testing showed seropositivity in only six or seven AZD1222 recipients.

In germline, CDR1 is SGDLS, CDR2 YYNGEE. Trimming shortened V by 0 bases and J by 10 bases, and 10 bases separated the two germline ends. The CDR3 has 12 amino acids. Using immunoSEQ multiplex PCR, the repertoire was profiled, and TCRdb retains in-frame clones only, with some absent. The sample shows 100,000 to 150,000 clones, around 87% of them seen only once. This clone was observed a single time. Its antigen is not identified. The gene calls are TRBV9 and TRBJ1-2; D is ambiguous. The receptor was derived from an adult in good health. The source was peripheral blood, collected on day 0 of AZD1222 vaccination. The CDR3 loop is CASSVDGSTYTF. CDR3 DNA sequence: TGTGCCAGCAGCGTAGATGGGTCTACCTACACCTTC.